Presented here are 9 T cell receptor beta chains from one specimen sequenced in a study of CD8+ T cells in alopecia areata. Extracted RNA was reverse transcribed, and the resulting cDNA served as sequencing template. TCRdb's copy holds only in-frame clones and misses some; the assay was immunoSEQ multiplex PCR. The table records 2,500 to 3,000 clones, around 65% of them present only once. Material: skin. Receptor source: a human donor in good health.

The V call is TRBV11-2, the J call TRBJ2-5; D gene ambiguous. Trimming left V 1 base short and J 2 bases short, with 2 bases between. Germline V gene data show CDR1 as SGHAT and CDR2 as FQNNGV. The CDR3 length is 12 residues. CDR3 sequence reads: CASSLGQETQYF. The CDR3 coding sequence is TGTGCCAGCAGCTTAGGGCAAGAGACCCAGTACTTC.

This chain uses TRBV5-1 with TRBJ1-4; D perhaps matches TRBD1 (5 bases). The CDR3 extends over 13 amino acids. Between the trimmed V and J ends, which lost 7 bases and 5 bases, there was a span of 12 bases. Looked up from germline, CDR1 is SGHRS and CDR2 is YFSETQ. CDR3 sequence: CASRPGVNEKLFF. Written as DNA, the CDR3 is TGCGCCAGCCGGCCGGGGGTGAATGAAAAACTGTTTTTT. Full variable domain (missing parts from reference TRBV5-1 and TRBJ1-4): KAGVTQTPRYLIKTRGQQVTLSCSPISGHRSVSWYQQTPGQGLQFLFEYFSETQRNKGNFPGRFSGRQFSNSRSEMNVSTLELGDSALYLCASRPGVNEKLFFGSGTQLSVL.

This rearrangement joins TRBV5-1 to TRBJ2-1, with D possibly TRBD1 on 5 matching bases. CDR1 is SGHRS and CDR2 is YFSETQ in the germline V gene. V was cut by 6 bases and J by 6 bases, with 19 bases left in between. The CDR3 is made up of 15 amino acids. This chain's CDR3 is CASTAPETASNEQFF. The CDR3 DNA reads TGCGCCAGCACCGCACCGGAGACAGCCAGCAATGAGCAGTTCTTC.

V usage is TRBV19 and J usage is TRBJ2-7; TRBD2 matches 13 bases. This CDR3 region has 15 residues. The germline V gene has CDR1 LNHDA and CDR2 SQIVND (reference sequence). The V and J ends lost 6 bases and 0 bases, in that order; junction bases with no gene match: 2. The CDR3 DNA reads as TGTGCCAGTAGGGGGACTAGCGGGGCCTCCTACGAGCAGTACTTC. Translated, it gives CASRGTSGASYEQYF.

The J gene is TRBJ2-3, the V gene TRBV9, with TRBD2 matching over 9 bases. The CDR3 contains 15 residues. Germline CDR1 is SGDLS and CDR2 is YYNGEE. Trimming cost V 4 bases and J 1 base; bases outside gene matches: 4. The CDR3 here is CASSYRLAGTDTQYF. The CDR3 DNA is TGTGCCAGCAGCTACCGACTAGCGGGCACAGATACGCAGTATTTT.

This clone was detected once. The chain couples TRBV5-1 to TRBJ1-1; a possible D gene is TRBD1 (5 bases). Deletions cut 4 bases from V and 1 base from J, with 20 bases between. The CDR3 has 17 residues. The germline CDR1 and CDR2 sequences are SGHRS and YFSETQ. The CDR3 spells CASSQPTRGTGNTEAFF. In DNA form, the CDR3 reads TGCGCCAGCAGCCAGCCCACGCGGGGGACGGGGAACACTGAAGCTTTCTTT.

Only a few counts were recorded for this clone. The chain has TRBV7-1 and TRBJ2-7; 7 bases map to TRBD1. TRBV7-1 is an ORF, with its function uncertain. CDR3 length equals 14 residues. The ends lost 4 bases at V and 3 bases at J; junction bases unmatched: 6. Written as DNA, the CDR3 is TGTGCCAGCAGCTTAGAGACAGGGAACTACGAGCAGTACTTC. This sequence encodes CASSLETGNYEQYF.

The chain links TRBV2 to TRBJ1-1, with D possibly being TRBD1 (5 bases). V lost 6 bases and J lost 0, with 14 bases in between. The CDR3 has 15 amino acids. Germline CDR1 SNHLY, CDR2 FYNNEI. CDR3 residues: CASRGQVTMNTEAFF. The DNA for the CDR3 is TGTGCCAGCAGAGGACAAGTGACCATGAACACTGAAGCTTTCTTT.

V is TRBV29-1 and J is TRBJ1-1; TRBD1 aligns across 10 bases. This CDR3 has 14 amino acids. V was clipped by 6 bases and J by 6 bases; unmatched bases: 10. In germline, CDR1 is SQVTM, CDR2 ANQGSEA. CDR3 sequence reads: CSVYGTGAEAEAFF. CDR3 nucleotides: TGCAGCGTCTATGGGACAGGGGCGGAGGCTGAAGCTTTCTTT.